The 22 T cell receptor beta chains listed next were all sequenced from one sample in a study of T cells after yellow fever vaccination. Via MiXCR, TCRdb re-called the 5' RACE reads, giving one row per CDR3 protein. The sample lists about 320,000 distinct CDR3 sequences; 3.5% to 4.5% were seen once. The input for sequencing was PBMCs, taken 15 days after the yellow fever booster vaccination. Receptors originate from a man aged 18-30 years who received the YFV17D yellow fever vaccine.

This clonotype was seen many times. V usage is TRBV7-2 and J usage is TRBJ1-5; D is unresolved. This CDR3 is built from 13 residues. In germline, CDR1 is SGHTA, CDR2 FQGNSA. V lost 5 bases and J 3 bases, leaving 8 bases between the germline ends. The CDR3 region is CASSQTYNQPQHF. The CDR3 DNA is TGTGCCAGCAGCCAGACCTACAATCAGCCCCAGCATTTT.

This clonotype occurred many times. The chain employs TRBV6-1 and TRBJ2-3, with 7 positions matching TRBD1. Trimming took 0 bases from V and 4 from J; bases not matched to a gene: 7. The CDR3 length is 16 residues. CDR1 MNHNS and CDR2 SASEGT come from the germline V gene. The CDR3 DNA sequence: TGTGCCAGCAGTGAAGCTCAGGGGGAAAAAGCAGATACGCAGTATTTT. It is translated as CASSEAQGEKADTQYF.

In this sample, this clonotype turned up many times. The DNA of the CDR3 is TGCGCCAGCAGCGCACGGAACTTTGGCTATGGCTACACCTTC. It is translated as CASSARNFGYGYTF. This sequence joins TRBV10-2 and TRBJ1-2; D is undetermined. Per germline, CDR1 WSHSY and CDR2 SAAADI. CDR3 length: 14 amino acids. V lost 6 bases and J lost 4, with 15 bases in between.

V and J are TRBV18 and TRBJ1-5, with a possible D match to TRBD1 (6 bases). V lost 3 bases and J lost 6, with 15 bases in between. The CDR3 is made up of 15 amino acids. Germline V gives CDR1 KGHSH, CDR2 LQKENI. The CDR3, as DNA: TGTGCCAGCTCACCTGGGGCAGGGGTTGGTCAGCCCCAGCATTTT. Translating gives CASSPGAGVGQPQHF.

Only a few counts were recorded for this clonotype. The chain carries TRBV7-9 and TRBJ1-2; 9 nucleotides align to TRBD1. V shed 3 bases, J shed 5 bases, and the junction held 4 bases outside the gene matches. The CDR3 is 14 amino acids. Germline loops: CDR1 SEHNR, CDR2 FQNEAQ (reference sequence). In DNA, the CDR3 is TGTGCCAGCAGCTTGGAGGACAGGGGTTATGGCTACACCTTC. Translation: CASSLEDRGYGYTF.

V gene TRBV21-1 combines with J gene TRBJ1-2. TRBV21-1 constitutes a pseudogene. This CDR3 region has 13 residues. CDR3 DNA sequence: TGTGCCAGCAGCAATAAGGAGGCCTCTGGCTACACCTTC. Protein: CASSNKEASGYTF.

This chain joins TRBV7-2 and TRBJ2-3; 9 bases are a match to TRBD2. The CDR3 is 16 residues long. Germline CDR1 and CDR2: SGHTA and FQGNSA. Trimming took 4 bases from V and 3 from J; bases not matched to a gene: 8. The CDR3: CASSSLSGGGTDTQYF. The DNA for the CDR3 is TGTGCCAGCAGCTCGCTTAGCGGGGGCGGAACAGATACGCAGTATTTT.

This sequence joins TRBV14 and TRBJ2-7; D gene unclear. V lost 3 bases, J lost 3 bases, and 9 bases lay in between. The CDR3 totals 13 residues. Germline V gene sequence: CDR1 SGHDN, CDR2 FVKESK. The CDR3 is CASSHDLHYEQYF. The CDR3 nucleotides read TGTGCCAGCAGCCACGACCTCCACTACGAGCAGTACTTC. The whole variable domain, remainder taken from reference TRBV14 and TRBJ2-7, is EAGVTQFPSHSVIEKGQTVTLRCDPISGHDNLYWYRRVMGKEIKFLLHFVKESKQDESGMPNNRFLAERTGGTYSTLKVQPAELEDSGVYFCASSHDLHYEQYFGPGTRLTVT.

The rearrangement uses TRBV5-1 and TRBJ1-4; D may be TRBD1 (6 bases). Germline V CDR1 and CDR2: SGHRS, YFSETQ. The length of the CDR3 is 16 residues. Trimming stripped 4 bases from V and 0 bases from J, with 13 bases between. CDR3 residues: CASSPRGGTTNEKLFF. The CDR3 DNA sequence: TGCGCCAGCAGCCCAAGGGGGGGCACAACTAATGAAAAACTGTTTTTT. Combining the CDR3 with reference TRBV5-1 and TRBJ1-4 gives the whole variable domain KAGVTQTPRYLIKTRGQQVTLSCSPISGHRSVSWYQQTPGQGLQFLFEYFSETQRNKGNFPGRFSGRQFSNSRSEMNVSTLELGDSALYLCASSPRGGTTNEKLFFGSGTQLSVL.

The chain combines TRBV6-6 with TRBJ2-7; 11 bases line up with TRBD2. CDR3 length: 15 residues. The V and J ends lost 1 base and 6 bases, in that order; junction bases with no gene match: 5. CDR1 and CDR2 (germline): MNHNY, SVGAGI (reference sequence). The CDR3 loop reads CASSYCSGGACEQYF. The CDR3 nucleotides are TGTGCCAGCAGTTACTGTAGCGGGGGGGCCTGCGAGCAGTACTTC.

There are many counts of this clonotype. J is TRBJ2-1 and V is TRBV7-2; tentatively, D is TRBD2 (5 bases). CDR1 and CDR2 from the germline V gene are SGHTA and FQGNSA. V dropped 3 bases and J dropped 4 bases, with 13 bases sitting between them. The CDR3 length is 15 residues. This chain's CDR3 is CASSFNLAPYNEQFF. The CDR3 coding sequence is TGTGCCAGCAGCTTCAATCTAGCTCCGTACAATGAGCAGTTCTTC. Using reference TRBV7-2 and TRBJ2-1 for the parts outside the CDR3, the full variable domain is GAGVSQSPSNKVTEKGKDVELRCDPISGHTALYWYRQSLGQGLEFLIYFQGNSAPDKSGLPSDRFSAERTGGSVSTLTIQRTQQEDSAVYLCASSFNLAPYNEQFFGPGTRLTVL.

V usage is TRBV5-1 and J usage is TRBJ2-5; the match to TRBD2 covers 8 bases. CDR3 length equals 15 residues. V trimming: 6 bases; J trimming: 4 bases; junction bases outside the gene matches: 11. In germline, CDR1 is SGHRS, CDR2 YFSETQ. The DNA of the CDR3 is TGCGCCAGCACCTCAGCCGGGACTAGAGGAGAGACCCAGTACTTC. It encodes CASTSAGTRGETQYF.

This clonotype came up a few times. The rearrangement links TRBV5-6 to TRBJ2-4; 8 nucleotides line up with TRBD1. Trimming took 4 bases from V and 0 from J; bases not matched to a gene: 12. The CDR3 is 18 residues long. The germline V gene has CDR1 SGHDT and CDR2 YYEEEE. DNA of the CDR3: TGTGCCAGCAGCCGGGGACAGGTGGATTTTCTAGCCAAAAACATTCAGTACTTC. Residues: CASSRGQVDFLAKNIQYF.

The rearrangement uses TRBV28 and TRBJ2-7, with 7 bases lining up with TRBD1. CDR1 is MDHEN and CDR2 is SYDVKM in the germline V gene. This CDR3 is 13 amino acids long. Trimming took 3 bases from V and 6 from J; bases not matched to a gene: 5. The DNA of the CDR3 is TGTGCCAGCAGTTTCGGGAAGGGGGCCGAGCAGTACGTC. Its translation is CASSFGKGAEQYV.

J is TRBJ2-5 and V is TRBV6-5; no firm D call. The CDR3 length is 15 residues. Germline CDR1 and CDR2: MNHEY and SVGAGI. V gave up 6 bases and J gave up 0 bases, with 14 bases separating them. This CDR3 reads CASSSLGGYQETQYF. The CDR3, as DNA: TGTGCCAGCAGCTCTCTGGGTGGGTACCAAGAGACCCAGTACTTC.

This clonotype has more than one count but fewer than ten. V gene TRBV15 combines with J gene TRBJ1-2, with 9 positions matching TRBD1. The CDR3 totals 17 residues. V lost 8 bases and J lost 6; bases outside the gene matches: 19. Germline CDR1 LNHNV, CDR2 YYDKDF (reference sequence). DNA of the CDR3: TGTGCCACCGGATCCACCCCGGGCAAACAGGGGGCGAATGGCTACACCTTC. This encodes CATGSTPGKQGANGYTF. Full variable domain (rest looked up from reference TRBV15 and TRBJ1-2): DAMVIQNPRYQVTQFGKPVTLSCSQTLNHNVMYWYQQKSSQAPKLLFHYYDKDFNNEADTPDNFQSRRPNTSFCFLDIRSPGLGDTAMYLCATGSTPGKQGANGYTFGSGTRLTVV.

The chain combines TRBV7-9 with TRBJ1-6; the match to TRBD1 covers 10 bases. The CDR3 extends over 17 amino acids. After removal of 4 bases from V and 5 bases from J, the junction contained 8 bases not matched to a gene. CDR1 and CDR2 from the germline V gene are SEHNR and FQNEAQ (reference sequence). The CDR3 nucleotides read TGTGCCAGCAGCTCCCCGGACAGGGGGTTTCATAATTCACCCCTCCACTTT. Translating gives CASSSPDRGFHNSPLHF.

This clonotype was counted many times. This chain joins TRBV20-1 and TRBJ2-2; D tentatively reads TRBD1 or TRBD2 (6 bases each). The CDR3 length is 14 residues. Per germline, CDR1 DFQATT and CDR2 SNEGSKA (reference sequence). Trimming left V 5 bases short and J 4 bases short, with 14 bases between. This CDR3 reads CSAVGASATGELFF. The CDR3 nucleotides are TGCAGTGCTGTGGGGGCTAGCGCCACCGGGGAGCTGTTTTTT.

The table lists this clonotype with a few counts. The rearrangement uses TRBV6-2 or TRBV6-3 and TRBJ2-7; D ambiguous. Germline CDR1 MNHEY, CDR2 SVGEGT. V was shortened by 8 bases and J by 2 bases, with 19 bases between the two germline ends. The CDR3 is made up of 15 amino acids. The CDR3 is CASHPAESQPYEQYF. DNA of the CDR3: TGTGCCAGCCACCCGGCGGAATCGCAGCCCTACGAGCAGTACTTC.

The J gene is TRBJ2-3, the V gene TRBV3-1; D is tentatively TRBD1 or TRBD2 (6 bases each). The CDR3 has 14 residues. With 2 bases removed from V and 6 bases from J, the gap between germline ends came to 12 bases. Germline V CDR1 and CDR2: LGHDT, YNNKEL (reference sequence). CDR3 DNA: TGTGCCAGCAGCCAAAGGGGGGCCGTGGATACGCAGTATTTT. Its translation: CASSQRGAVDTQYF.

This clonotype was observed a few times. The V and J genes are TRBV5-6 and TRBJ2-1; D might be TRBD1 (6 bases). This CDR3 region has 16 residues. Looked up from germline, CDR1 is SGHDT and CDR2 is YYEEEE. The V end lost 0 bases, the J end lost 6 bases, and 16 bases lay between the germline ends. Written as DNA, the CDR3 is TGTGCCAGCAGCTTGGAGCTCAGGGGAATCGGCAATGAGCAGTTCTTC. Its protein product is CASSLELRGIGNEQFF.

This clonotype was recorded at least ten times. The V gene is TRBV6-5, the J gene TRBJ1-1; 7 nucleotides agree with TRBD1. The junction had 7 bases not matched to a gene; V was cut back by 4 bases and J by 2 bases. The CDR3 length is 15 residues. Looked up from germline, CDR1 is MNHEY and CDR2 is SVGAGI. The CDR3 spells CASSSTGQGNTEAFF. CDR3 nucleotide sequence: TGTGCCAGCAGTTCGACAGGGCAGGGAAACACTGAAGCTTTCTTT.